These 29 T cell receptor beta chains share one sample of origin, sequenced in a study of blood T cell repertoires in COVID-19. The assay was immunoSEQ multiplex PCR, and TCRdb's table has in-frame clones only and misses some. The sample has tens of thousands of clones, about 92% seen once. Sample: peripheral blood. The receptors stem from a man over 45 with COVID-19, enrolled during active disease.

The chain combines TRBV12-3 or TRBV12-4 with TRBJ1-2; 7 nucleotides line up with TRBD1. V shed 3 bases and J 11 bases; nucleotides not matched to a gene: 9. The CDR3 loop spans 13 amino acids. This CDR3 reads CASSFLTGTWYTF. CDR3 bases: TGTGCCAGCAGTTTCTTGACAGGGACCTGGTACACCTTC.

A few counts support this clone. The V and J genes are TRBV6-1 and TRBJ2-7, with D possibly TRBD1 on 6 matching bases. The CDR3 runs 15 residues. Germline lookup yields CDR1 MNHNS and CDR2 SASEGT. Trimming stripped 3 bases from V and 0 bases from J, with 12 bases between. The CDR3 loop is CASSERGWASYEQYF. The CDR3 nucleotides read TGTGCCAGCAGTGAGAGGGGGTGGGCCTCCTACGAGCAGTACTTC.

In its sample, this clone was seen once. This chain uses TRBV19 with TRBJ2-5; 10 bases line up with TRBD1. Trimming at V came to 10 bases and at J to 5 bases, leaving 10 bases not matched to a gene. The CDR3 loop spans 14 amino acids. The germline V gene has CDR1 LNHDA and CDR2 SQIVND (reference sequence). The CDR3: CATKAPDRGETQYF. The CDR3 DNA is TGTGCCACCAAAGCCCCGGACAGGGGGGAGACCCAGTACTTC.

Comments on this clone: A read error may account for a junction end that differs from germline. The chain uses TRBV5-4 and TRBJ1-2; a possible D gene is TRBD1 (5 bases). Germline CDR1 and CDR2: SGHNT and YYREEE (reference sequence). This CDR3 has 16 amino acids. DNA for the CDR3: TGTGCCAACAGCTTAGAACGGACGGACATTGTCTATGGCTACACCTTC. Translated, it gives CANSLERTDIVYGYTF.

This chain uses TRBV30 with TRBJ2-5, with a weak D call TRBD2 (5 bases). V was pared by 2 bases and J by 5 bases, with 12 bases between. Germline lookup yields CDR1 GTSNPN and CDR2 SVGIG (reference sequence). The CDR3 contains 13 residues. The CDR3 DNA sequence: TGTGCCTGGAGTTGGGGTGGCGGGGAGACCCAGTACTTC. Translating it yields CAWSWGGGETQYF. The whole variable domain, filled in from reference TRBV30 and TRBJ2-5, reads SQTIHQWPATLVQPVGSPLSLECTVEGTSNPNLYWYRQAAGRGLQLLFYSVGIGQISSEVPQNLSASRPQDRQFILSSKKLLLSDSGFYLCAWSWGGGETQYFGPGTRLLVL.

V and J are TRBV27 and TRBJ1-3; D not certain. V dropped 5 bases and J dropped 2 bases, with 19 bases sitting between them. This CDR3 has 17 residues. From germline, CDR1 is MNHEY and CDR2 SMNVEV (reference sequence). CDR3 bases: TGTGCCAGCAGTCTTCTTCCCGAGGTAGAAGCTGGAAACACCATATATTTT. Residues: CASSLLPEVEAGNTIYF.

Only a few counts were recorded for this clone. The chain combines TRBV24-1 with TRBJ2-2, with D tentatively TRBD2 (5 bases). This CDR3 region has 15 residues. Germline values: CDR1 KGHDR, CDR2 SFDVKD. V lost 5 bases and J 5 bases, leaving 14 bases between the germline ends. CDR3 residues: CATSGGLIGTGELFF. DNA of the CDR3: TGTGCCACCAGTGGAGGGTTGATCGGGACCGGGGAGCTGTTTTTT.

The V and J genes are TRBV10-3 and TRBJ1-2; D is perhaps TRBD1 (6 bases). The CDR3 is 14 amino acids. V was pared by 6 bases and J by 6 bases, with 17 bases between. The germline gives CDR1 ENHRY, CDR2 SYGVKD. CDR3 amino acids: CAIREQGEGDGYTF. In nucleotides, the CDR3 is TGTGCCATCAGGGAACAGGGAGAGGGGGATGGCTACACCTTC.

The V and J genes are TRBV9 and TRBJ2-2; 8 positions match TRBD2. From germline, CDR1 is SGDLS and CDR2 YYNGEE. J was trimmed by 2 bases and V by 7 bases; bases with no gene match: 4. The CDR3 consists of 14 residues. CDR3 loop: CASASGRNTGELFF. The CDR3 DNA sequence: TGTGCCAGCGCGAGCGGGAGAAACACCGGGGAGCTGTTTTTT.

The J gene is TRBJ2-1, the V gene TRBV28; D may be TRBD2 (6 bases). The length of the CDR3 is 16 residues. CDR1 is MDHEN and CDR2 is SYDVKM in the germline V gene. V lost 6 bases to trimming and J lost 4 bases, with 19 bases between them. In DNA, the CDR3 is TGTGCCAGCAGCCTACTCGGAGGGCGAACGTACAATGAGCAGTTCTTC. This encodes CASSLLGGRTYNEQFF.

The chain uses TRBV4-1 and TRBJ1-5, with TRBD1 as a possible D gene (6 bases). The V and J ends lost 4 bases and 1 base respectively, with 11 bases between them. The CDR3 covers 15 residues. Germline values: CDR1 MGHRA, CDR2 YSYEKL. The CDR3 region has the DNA TGCGCCAGCAGCCTTACAGGGTTGAGCAATCAGCCCCAGCATTTT. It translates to CASSLTGLSNQPQHF.

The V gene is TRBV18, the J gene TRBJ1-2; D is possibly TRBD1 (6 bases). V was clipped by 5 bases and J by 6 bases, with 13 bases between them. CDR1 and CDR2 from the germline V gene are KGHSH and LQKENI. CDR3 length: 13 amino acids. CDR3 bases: TGTGCCAGCTCATTACAGGGCCCGGATGGCTACACCTTC. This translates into CASSLQGPDGYTF.

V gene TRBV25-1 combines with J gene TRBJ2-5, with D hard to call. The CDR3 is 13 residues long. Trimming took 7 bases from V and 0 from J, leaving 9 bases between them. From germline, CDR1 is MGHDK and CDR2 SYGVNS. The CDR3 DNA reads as TGTGCCAGCACCCCGGGTTACCAAGAGACCCAGTACTTC. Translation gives CASTPGYQETQYF.

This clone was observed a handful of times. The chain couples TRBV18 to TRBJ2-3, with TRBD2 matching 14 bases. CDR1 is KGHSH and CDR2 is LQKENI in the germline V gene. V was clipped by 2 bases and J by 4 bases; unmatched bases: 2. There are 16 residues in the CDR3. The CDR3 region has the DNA TGTGCCAGCTCACCAGGACTAGCGGGAGGTTCAGATACGCAGTATTTT. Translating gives CASSPGLAGGSDTQYF.

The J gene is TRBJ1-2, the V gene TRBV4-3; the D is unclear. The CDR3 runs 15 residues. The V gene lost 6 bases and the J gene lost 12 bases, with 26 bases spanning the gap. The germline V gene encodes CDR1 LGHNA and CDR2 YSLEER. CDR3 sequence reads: CASRLNPTATEGHTF. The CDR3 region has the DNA TGCGCCAGCAGACTAAACCCGACCGCCACGGAAGGCCACACCTTC.

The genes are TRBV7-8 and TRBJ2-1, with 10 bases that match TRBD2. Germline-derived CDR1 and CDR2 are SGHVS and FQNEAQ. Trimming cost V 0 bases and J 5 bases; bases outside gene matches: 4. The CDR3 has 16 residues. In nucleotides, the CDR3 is TGTGCCAGCAGCTTAGCGCGGCTAGCGGGAGACAATGAGCAGTTCTTC. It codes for CASSLARLAGDNEQFF.

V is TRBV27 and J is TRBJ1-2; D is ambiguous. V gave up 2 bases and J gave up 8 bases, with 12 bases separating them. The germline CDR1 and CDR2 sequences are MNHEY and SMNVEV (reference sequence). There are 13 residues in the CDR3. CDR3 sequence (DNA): TGTGCCAGCAGTTTAAGGTCAGGTAGAGGCTACACCTTC. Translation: CASSLRSGRGYTF.

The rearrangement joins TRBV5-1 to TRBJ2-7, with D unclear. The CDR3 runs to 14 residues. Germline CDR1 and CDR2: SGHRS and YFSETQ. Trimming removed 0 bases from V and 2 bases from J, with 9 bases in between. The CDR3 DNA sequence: TGCGCCAGCAGCTTGGGGTCGGGTGCCTACGAGCAGTACTTC. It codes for CASSLGSGAYEQYF.

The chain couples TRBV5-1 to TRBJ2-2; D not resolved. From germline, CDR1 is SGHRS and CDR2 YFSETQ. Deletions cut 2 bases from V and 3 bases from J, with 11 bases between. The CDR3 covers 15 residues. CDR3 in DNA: TGCGCCAGCAGCTTATCAAACAGATACACCGGGGAGCTGTTTTTT. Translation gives CASSLSNRYTGELFF.

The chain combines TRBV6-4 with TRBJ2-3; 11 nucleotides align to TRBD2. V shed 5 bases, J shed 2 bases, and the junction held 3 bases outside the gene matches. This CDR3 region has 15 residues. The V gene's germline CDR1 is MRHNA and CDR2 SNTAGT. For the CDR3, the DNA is TGTGCCAGCAGTAGACTAGCGGGACTCACAGATACGCAGTATTTT. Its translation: CASSRLAGLTDTQYF.

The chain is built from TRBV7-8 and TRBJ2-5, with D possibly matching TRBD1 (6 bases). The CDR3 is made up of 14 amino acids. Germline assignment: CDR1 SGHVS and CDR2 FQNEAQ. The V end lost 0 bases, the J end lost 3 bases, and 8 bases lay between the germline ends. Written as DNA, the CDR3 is TGTGCCAGCAGCTTAGCGACAGGTGAAGAGACCCAGTACTTC. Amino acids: CASSLATGEETQYF.

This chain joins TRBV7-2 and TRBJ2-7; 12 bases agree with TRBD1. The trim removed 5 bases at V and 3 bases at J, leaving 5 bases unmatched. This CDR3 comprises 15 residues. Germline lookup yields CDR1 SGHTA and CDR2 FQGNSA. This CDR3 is CASSRDRGQYYEQYF. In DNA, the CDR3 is TGTGCCAGCAGCCGGGACAGGGGGCAGTACTACGAGCAGTACTTC.

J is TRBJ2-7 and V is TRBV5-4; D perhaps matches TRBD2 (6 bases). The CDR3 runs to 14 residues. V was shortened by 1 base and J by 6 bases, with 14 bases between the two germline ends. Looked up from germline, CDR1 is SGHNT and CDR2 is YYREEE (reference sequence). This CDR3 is CASSLIGGPGEQYF. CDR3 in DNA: TGTGCCAGCAGCTTGATCGGGGGACCGGGCGAGCAGTACTTC. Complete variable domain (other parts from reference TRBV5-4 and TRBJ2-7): ETGVTQSPTHLIKTRGQQVTLRCSSQSGHNTVSWYQQALGQGPQFIFQYYREEENGRGNFPPRFSGLQFPNYSSELNVNALELDDSALYLCASSLIGGPGEQYFGPGTRLTVT.

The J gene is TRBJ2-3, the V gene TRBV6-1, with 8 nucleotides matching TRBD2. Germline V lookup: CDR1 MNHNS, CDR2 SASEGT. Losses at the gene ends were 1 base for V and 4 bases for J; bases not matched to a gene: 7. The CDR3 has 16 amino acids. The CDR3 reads CASSEGVGAGADTQYF. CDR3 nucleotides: TGTGCCAGCAGTGAAGGGGTCGGAGCGGGGGCAGATACGCAGTATTTT.

CDR3 DNA sequence: TGTGCCAGTAGTATCCATCGGGAGCGGGACTATGGCTACACCTTC. Translation: CASSIHRERDYGYTF. The chain employs TRBV19 and TRBJ1-2; no reliable D call. From germline, CDR1 is LNHDA and CDR2 SQIVND (reference sequence). CDR3 length: 15 amino acids. Trimming pared 3 bases from V and 3 bases from J, leaving 14 bases between.

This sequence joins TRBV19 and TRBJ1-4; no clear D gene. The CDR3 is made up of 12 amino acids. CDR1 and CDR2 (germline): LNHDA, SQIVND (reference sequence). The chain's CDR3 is CGLGDTNEKLFF. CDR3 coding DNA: TGTGGGTTGGGCGATACTAATGAAAAACTGTTTTTT.

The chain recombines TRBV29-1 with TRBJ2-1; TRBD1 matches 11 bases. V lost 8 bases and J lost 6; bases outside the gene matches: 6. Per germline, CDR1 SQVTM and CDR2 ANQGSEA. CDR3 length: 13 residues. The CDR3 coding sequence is TGCAGCTCGGGACAGGGGGTTTTCAATGAGCAGTTCTTC. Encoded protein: CSSGQGVFNEQFF.

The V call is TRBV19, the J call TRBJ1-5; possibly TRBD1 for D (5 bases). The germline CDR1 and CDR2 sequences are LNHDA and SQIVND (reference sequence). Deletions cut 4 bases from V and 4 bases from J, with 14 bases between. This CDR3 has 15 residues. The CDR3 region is CASSTTGIRNQPQHF. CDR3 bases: TGTGCCAGTAGTACTACAGGAATCCGTAATCAGCCCCAGCATTTT.

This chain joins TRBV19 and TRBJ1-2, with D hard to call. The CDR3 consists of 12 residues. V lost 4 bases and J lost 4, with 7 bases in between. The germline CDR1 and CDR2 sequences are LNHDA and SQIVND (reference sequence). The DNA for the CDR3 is TGTGCCAGTAGTACAGTTCCCTATGGCTACACCTTC. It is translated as CASSTVPYGYTF.